Listed here is a single T cell receptor beta chain. This entry belongs to a study of blood T cell repertoires in COVID-19. Study background: Samples representing acute and convalescent COVID-19 were sourced from the United States, Italy and Spain.

Assay used: immunoSEQ multiplex PCR; TCRdb lists only in-frame clones, some missing. Of roughly 100,000 clones listed, over 75% are singletons. V lost 2 bases to trimming and J lost 0 bases, with 9 bases between them. Germline CDR1 SGHKS, CDR2 YYEKEE (reference sequence). CDR3 size: 15 residues. The specimen sequenced was peripheral blood. V is TRBV5-5 and J is TRBJ2-1; tentatively, D is TRBD2 (6 bases). The source is a human donor in a cohort sampled during active or convalescent COVID-19. Here the CDR3 DNA reads TGTGCCAGCAGCTTCCTGGGGGGCTCCTACAATGAGCAGTTCTTC. Encoded protein: CASSFLGGSYNEQFF. The full variable domain, its missing parts supplied by reference TRBV5-5 and TRBJ2-1, is DAGVTQSPTHLIKTRGQQVTLRCSPISGHKSVSWYQQVLGQGPQFIFQYYEKEERGRGNFPDRFSARQFPNYSSELNVNALLLGDSALYLCASSFLGGSYNEQFFGPGTRLTVL.